This T cell receptor (beta chain) originates from a study of blood T cell repertoires in COVID-19. For the study at large: Samples taken during acute and convalescent COVID-19 were collected in the United States, Italy and Spain. PBMCs, B-cell-depleted T cells, or T cells were the source of the cDNA or gDNA that made up the material.

As originally analysed: Researchers report that nucleated cell counts were estimated from reference gene primer amplification. Sequencing was performed with immunoSEQ multiplex PCR; in TCRdb, only in-frame clones are kept and a portion is missing. That table furnishes V, J and clone size, whereas the DNA furnished D and trimming. Altogether 150,000 to 200,000 clones are present, roughly nine tenths being singletons, with the ten largest covering 0.78%. Germline lookup yields CDR1 MNHEY and CDR2 SVGEGT. This CDR3 region has 18 residues. Trimming took 5 bases from V and 2 from J; bases not matched to a gene: 13. This clone occurred a few times.

Sequences were obtained from peripheral blood. This TCR derives from a woman aged 65 to 85 with acute or convalescent COVID-19. The chain has TRBV6-2 or TRBV6-3 and TRBJ2-2, with 8 bases lining up with TRBD2. The CDR3: CASSTPRGGRKNTGELFF. The DNA for the CDR3 is TGTGCCAGCAGTACCCCTCGGGGCGGGAGGAAAAACACCGGGGAGCTGTTTTTT.